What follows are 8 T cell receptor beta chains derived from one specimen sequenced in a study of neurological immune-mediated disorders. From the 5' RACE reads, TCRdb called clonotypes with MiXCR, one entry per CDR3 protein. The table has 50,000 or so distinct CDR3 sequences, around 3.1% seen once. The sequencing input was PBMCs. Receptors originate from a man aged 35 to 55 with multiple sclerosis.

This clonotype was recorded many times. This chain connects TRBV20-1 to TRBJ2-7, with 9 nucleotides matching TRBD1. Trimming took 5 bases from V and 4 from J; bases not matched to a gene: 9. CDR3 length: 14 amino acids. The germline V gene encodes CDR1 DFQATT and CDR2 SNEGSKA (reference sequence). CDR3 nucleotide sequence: TGCAGTGCTGGGCTGGGACAGGGCCCATACGAGCAGTACTTC. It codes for CSAGLGQGPYEQYF.

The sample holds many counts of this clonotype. CDR3 in amino acids: CASSPTLRLLAGGILSTDTQYF. CDR3 sequence (DNA): TGTGCCAGCAGCCCGACATTACGATTGCTAGCGGGGGGGATTTTGAGCACAGATACGCAGTATTTT. The V gene is TRBV11-2, the J gene TRBJ2-3, with 12 bases identical to TRBD2. V lost 5 bases, J lost 0 bases, and 21 bases stayed unmatched. Germline loops: CDR1 SGHAT, CDR2 FQNNGV. The CDR3 is made up of 22 amino acids.

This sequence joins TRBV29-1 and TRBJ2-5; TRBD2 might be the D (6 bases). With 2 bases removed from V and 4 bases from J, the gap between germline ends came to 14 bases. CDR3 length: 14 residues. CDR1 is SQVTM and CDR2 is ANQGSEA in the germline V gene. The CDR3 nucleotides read TGCAGCGTTGAATCGCGGGGAGGAGGAGAGACCCAGTACTTC. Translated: CSVESRGGGETQYF. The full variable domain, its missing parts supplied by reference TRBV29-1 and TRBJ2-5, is SAVISQKPSRDICQRGTSLTIQCQVDSQVTMMFWYRQQPGQSLTLIATANQGSEATYESGFVIDKFPISRPNLTFSTLTVSNMSPEDSSIYLCSVESRGGGETQYFGPGTRLLVL.

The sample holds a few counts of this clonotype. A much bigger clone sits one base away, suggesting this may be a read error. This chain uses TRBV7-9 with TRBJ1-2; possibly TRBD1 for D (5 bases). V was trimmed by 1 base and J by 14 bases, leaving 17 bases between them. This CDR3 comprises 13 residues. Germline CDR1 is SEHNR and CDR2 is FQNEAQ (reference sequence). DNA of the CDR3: TGTGCCAGCAGCTTAGAACGGCCAGGGTCCCAAACCTTC. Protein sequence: CASSLERPGSQTF.

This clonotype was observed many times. CDR3 sequence (DNA): TGCGCCAGCAGCTCCCACCCCGGGACAGGGGGAGATACGCAGTATTTT. Translated, it gives CASSSHPGTGGDTQYF. The V call is TRBV5-1, the J call TRBJ2-3; 11 positions agree with TRBD1. Trimming took 3 bases from V and 5 from J; bases not matched to a gene: 8. Germline V gene lookup returns CDR1 SGHRS and CDR2 YFSETQ. The CDR3 extends over 16 amino acids.

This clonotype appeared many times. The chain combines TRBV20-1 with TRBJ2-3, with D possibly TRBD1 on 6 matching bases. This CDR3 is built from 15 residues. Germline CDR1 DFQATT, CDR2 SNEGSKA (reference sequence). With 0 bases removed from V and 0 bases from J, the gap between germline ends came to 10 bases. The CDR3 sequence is CSAREQGPSTDTQYF. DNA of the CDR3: TGCAGTGCTAGAGAACAGGGACCGAGCACAGATACGCAGTATTTT.

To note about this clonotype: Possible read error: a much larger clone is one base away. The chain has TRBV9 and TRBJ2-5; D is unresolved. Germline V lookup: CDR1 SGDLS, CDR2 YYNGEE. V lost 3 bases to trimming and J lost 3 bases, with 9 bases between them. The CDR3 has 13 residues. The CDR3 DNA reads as TGTGCCAGCAGCGGAGGAATGAAAGAGACCCAGTACTTC. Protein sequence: CASSGGMKETQYF.

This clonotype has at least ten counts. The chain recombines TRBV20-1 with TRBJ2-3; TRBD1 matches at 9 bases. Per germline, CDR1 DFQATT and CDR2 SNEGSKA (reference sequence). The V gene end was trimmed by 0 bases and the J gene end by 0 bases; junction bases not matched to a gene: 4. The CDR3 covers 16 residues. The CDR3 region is CSARDQGTGSTDTQYF. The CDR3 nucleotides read TGCAGTGCTAGAGACCAGGGGACAGGGAGCACAGATACGCAGTATTTT.